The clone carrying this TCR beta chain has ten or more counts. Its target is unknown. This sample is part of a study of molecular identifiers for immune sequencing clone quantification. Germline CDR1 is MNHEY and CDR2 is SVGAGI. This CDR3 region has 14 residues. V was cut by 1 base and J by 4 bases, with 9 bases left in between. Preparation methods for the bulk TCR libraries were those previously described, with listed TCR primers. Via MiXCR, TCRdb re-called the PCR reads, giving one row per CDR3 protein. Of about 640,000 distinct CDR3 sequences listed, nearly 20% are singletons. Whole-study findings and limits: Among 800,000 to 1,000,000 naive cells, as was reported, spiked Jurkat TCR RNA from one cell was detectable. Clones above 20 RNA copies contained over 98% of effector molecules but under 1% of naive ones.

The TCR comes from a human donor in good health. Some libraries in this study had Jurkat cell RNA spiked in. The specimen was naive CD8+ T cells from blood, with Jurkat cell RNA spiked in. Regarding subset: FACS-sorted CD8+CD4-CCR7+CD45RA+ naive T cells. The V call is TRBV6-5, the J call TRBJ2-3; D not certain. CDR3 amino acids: CASSYLAGSDTQYF. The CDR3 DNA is TGTGCCAGCAGTTACTTAGCAGGTTCAGATACGCAGTATTTT.